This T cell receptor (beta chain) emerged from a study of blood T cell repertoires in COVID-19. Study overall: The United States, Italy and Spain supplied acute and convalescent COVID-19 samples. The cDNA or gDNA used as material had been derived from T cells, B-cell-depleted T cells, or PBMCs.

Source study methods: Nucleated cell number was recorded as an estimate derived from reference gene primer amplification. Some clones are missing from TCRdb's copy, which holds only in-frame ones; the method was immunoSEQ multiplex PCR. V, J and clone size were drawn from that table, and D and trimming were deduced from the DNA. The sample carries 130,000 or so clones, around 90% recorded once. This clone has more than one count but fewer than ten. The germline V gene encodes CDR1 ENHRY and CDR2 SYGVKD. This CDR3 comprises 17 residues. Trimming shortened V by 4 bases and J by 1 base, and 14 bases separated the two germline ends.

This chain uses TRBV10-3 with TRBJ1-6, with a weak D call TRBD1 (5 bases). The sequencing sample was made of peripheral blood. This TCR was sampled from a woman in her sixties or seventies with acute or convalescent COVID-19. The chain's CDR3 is CAISGHTQGSYNSPLHF. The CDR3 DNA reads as TGTGCCATCAGTGGCCACACCCAGGGATCCTATAATTCACCCCTCCACTTT.